Listed here are 31 T cell receptor beta chains from one sample, sequenced in a study of Graves' ophthalmopathy and Graves' hyperthyroidism. RNA transcripts were the template, and TCR beta CDR3 regions were amplified from them. Scientists carried out first-round RT-PCR using HTBI primers and then a second-round multiplex PCR. MiXCR, applied by TCRdb to the multiplex PCR reads, yields one record per CDR3 protein. The sample records just over 600,000 distinct CDR3 sequences, 20% to 25% being singletons. Sequencing was done on a sample of peripheral blood. These receptors came from a woman aged 18-29 years with stable Graves' hyperthyroidism. Some clones in this sample may be carry-over from other donors' samples.

In this sample, this clonotype turned up many times. The chain links TRBV6-1 to TRBJ1-1; possibly TRBD1 for D (5 bases). This CDR3 spans 12 amino acids. Per the germline V gene, CDR1 is MNHNS and CDR2 is SASEGT. V dropped 7 bases and J dropped 3 bases, with 9 bases sitting between them. The CDR3 DNA reads TGTGCCAGCACTGGGACTTACACTGAAGCTTTCTTT. It specifies CASTGTYTEAFF.

This clonotype was observed many times. The rearrangement uses TRBV20-1 and TRBJ1-1, with 7 bases that match TRBD1. Germline-derived CDR1 and CDR2 are DFQATT and SNEGSKA (reference sequence). J gave up 4 bases and V 6 bases, and 5 bases lay outside the gene matches. The CDR3 has 12 amino acids. The CDR3 nucleotides are TGCAGTGCATTACAGGGGTCCACTGAAGCTTTCTTT. Its protein product is CSALQGSTEAFF.

This chain links TRBV19 with TRBJ1-2; D gene ambiguous. The CDR3 loop spans 15 amino acids. From germline, CDR1 is LNHDA and CDR2 SQIVND (reference sequence). The V and J ends lost 6 bases and 0 bases respectively, with 14 bases between them. Here the CDR3 reads CASSAGLGANYGYTF. Here the CDR3 DNA reads TGTGCCAGTAGCGCCGGGCTGGGAGCTAACTATGGCTACACCTTC.

The rearrangement joins TRBV12-3 or TRBV12-4 to TRBJ1-2, with 7 bases that match TRBD1. V shed 5 bases and J 4 bases; nucleotides not matched to a gene: 7. This CDR3 comprises 14 residues. Written as DNA, the CDR3 is TGTGCCAGCAGTCCGGACACAGGGGCCTATGGCTACACCTTC. Protein sequence: CASSPDTGAYGYTF.

This clonotype came up a few times. The J gene is TRBJ1-6, the V gene TRBV28; D ambiguous. The CDR3 has 13 residues. Per germline, CDR1 MDHEN and CDR2 SYDVKM. V gave up 5 bases and J gave up 14 bases, with 16 bases separating them. CDR3 in amino acids: CASSPRGEITLHF. The CDR3 bases are TGTGCCAGCAGTCCCCGCGGGGAGATCACCCTCCACTTT.

The V and J genes are TRBV5-1 and TRBJ2-5; TRBD2 aligns across 12 bases. The length of the CDR3 is 17 residues. Germline assignment: CDR1 SGHRS and CDR2 YFSETQ. Trimming took 1 base from V and 4 from J; bases not matched to a gene: 8. The CDR3 nucleotides read TGCGCCAGCAGCTTGACTAGCGGGAGGAGGGTCGGAGAGACCCAGTACTTC. Residues: CASSLTSGRRVGETQYF.

J is TRBJ2-7 and V is TRBV19; D might be TRBD1 (6 bases). The CDR3 contains 13 residues. The germline V gene has CDR1 LNHDA and CDR2 SQIVND (reference sequence). V dropped 6 bases and J dropped 6 bases, with 15 bases sitting between them. Written as DNA, the CDR3 is TGTGCCAGTAGGGCCAACAGGGTGGGCGAGCAGTACTTC. Residues: CASRANRVGEQYF.

This clonotype was found many times. This chain connects TRBV30 to TRBJ1-2, with 9 bases identical to TRBD1. Germline V CDR1 and CDR2: GTSNPN, SVGIG (reference sequence). V shed 1 base, J shed 0 bases, and the junction held 9 bases outside the gene matches. This CDR3 region has 17 residues. This chain's CDR3 is CAWSARDRATTNYGYTF. The CDR3 nucleotides read TGTGCCTGGAGTGCGCGGGACAGGGCAACCACTAACTATGGCTACACCTTC.

V and J are TRBV12-3 or TRBV12-4 and TRBJ1-1, with a weak D call TRBD1 (5 bases). CDR3 length equals 17 residues. V lost 8 bases and J lost 5, with 27 bases in between. The CDR3 sequence is CASAMGPWNLLPTEAFF. The CDR3 DNA reads TGTGCCAGCGCCATGGGGCCGTGGAACTTATTACCGACTGAAGCTTTCTTT.

This clonotype was seen at least ten times. Because the CDR3's place on the DNA is in doubt, the DNA is left out and the CDR3 is given as listed by TCRdb. The chain links TRBV28 to TRBJ2-4; TRBD2, the D gene given by the table, was not confirmed from the DNA. Germline V gene sequence: CDR1 MDHEN, CDR2 SYDVKM. The CDR3 sequence runs 16 residues, both termini included. The CDR3 region is CASSTSGLLAKNIKYF.

The V call is TRBV6-2 or TRBV6-3, the J call TRBJ1-5; D is unclear. Trimming took off 10 bases at V and 0 bases at J, with 13 bases between the two ends. Germline lookup yields CDR1 MNHEY and CDR2 SVGEGT. The CDR3 runs 14 residues. CDR3 coding DNA: TGTGCCACTTCCCCCGTGAGTAGCAATCAGCCCCAGCATTTT. Amino acid sequence: CATSPVSSNQPQHF.

In the case of this clonotype: Sequence at one end of the junction differs from germline and may be a read error. As DNA, the CDR3 is TGTGCCAGCAGTTCACAGGGTCAGCCCCAGCGTTTT. Amino acids: CASSSQGQPQRF. The chain recombines TRBV12-3 or TRBV12-4 with TRBJ1-5, with D possibly TRBD1 on 6 matching bases. The CDR3 runs to 12 residues.

The CDR3 DNA sequence: TGTGCCTGGAGAAGGTCGGAAGAGCAGTACTTC. Translation: CAWRRSEEQYF. The chain joins TRBV30 to TRBJ2-7; no firm D call. The CDR3 is made up of 11 amino acids. Trimming took 3 bases from V and 7 from J, leaving 10 bases between them. Germline lookup yields CDR1 GTSNPN and CDR2 SVGIG (reference sequence).

This clonotype was counted many times. One end of the junction fails to match germline, which may point to a read error. The V gene is TRBV5-1, the J gene TRBJ2-7; perhaps TRBD1 as D (5 bases). The CDR3 is made up of 14 amino acids. Germline loops: CDR1 SGHRS, CDR2 YFSETQ. The CDR3 region is CASSQGQGSYEQYF. The CDR3 DNA reads as TGTGCCAGTAGTCAAGGGCAGGGATCCTACGAGCAGTACTTC.

This clonotype has at least ten counts. V usage is TRBV6-2 or TRBV6-3 and J usage is TRBJ1-5, with TRBD1 identical over 8 bases. Germline CDR1 and CDR2: MNHEY and SVGEGT. The length of the CDR3 is 16 residues. The junction had 8 bases not matched to a gene; V was cut back by 4 bases and J by 3 bases. CDR3 sequence: CASSWTGISLNQPQHF. CDR3 DNA sequence: TGTGCCAGCAGTTGGACAGGGATCAGCCTCAATCAGCCCCAGCATTTT.

Many counts were recorded for this clonotype. The rearrangement uses TRBV18 and TRBJ1-5; D not resolved. The V gene lost 6 bases and the J gene lost 2 bases, with 11 bases spanning the gap. Looked up from germline, CDR1 is KGHSH and CDR2 is LQKENI. The CDR3 has 14 residues. CDR3 bases: TGTGCCAGCTCTCCCAACAGCGGCAATCAGCCCCAGCATTTT. Amino acids: CASSPNSGNQPQHF. Combining the CDR3 with reference TRBV18 and TRBJ1-5 gives the whole variable domain NAGVMQNPRHLVRRRGQEARLRCSPMKGHSHVYWYRQLPEEGLKFMVYLQKENIIDESGMPKERFSAEFPKEGPSILRIQQVVRGDSAAYFCASSPNSGNQPQHFGDGTRLSIL.

This clonotype was recorded at least ten times. V and J are TRBV25-1 and TRBJ2-7; possibly TRBD1 for D (6 bases). The CDR3 has 16 residues. Germline V gene sequence: CDR1 MGHDK, CDR2 SYGVNS. Trimming left V 5 bases short and J 0 bases short, with 17 bases between. CDR3 in amino acids: CASSSRGYRGSYEQYF. The CDR3 coding sequence is TGTGCCAGCAGTTCCAGGGGCTATAGGGGCTCCTACGAGCAGTACTTC.

This clonotype was observed at least ten times. The chain employs TRBV11-2 and TRBJ2-5, with 11 bases identical to TRBD2. Germline V CDR1 and CDR2: SGHAT, FQNNGV. The CDR3 length is 14 residues. The trim removed 4 bases at V and 4 bases at J, leaving 2 bases unmatched. The CDR3 reads CASSYGLAGETQYF. The DNA of the CDR3 is TGTGCCAGCAGCTACGGACTAGCGGGAGAGACCCAGTACTTC.

This clonotype was seen at least ten times. V is TRBV9 and J is TRBJ1-2; D is possibly TRBD1 (5 bases). Germline V CDR1 and CDR2: SGDLS, YYNGEE. The CDR3 is 15 amino acids. Trimming removed 4 bases at V and 0 bases at J, with 13 bases between. The CDR3 DNA sequence: TGTGCCAGCAGCATGAACAGGTACACTAACTATGGCTACACCTTC. Translated, it gives CASSMNRYTNYGYTF. Full variable domain (remainder filled in from reference TRBV9 and TRBJ1-2): DSGVTQTPKHLITATGQRVTLRCSPRSGDLSVYWYQQSLDQGLQFLIQYYNGEERAKGNILERFSAQQFPDLHSELNLSSLELGDSALYFCASSMNRYTNYGYTFGSGTRLTVV.

At least ten counts were recorded for this clonotype. The rearrangement uses TRBV28 and TRBJ1-5, with TRBD1 identical over 9 bases. CDR1 MDHEN and CDR2 SYDVKM come from the germline V gene. The trim removed 2 bases at V and 6 bases at J, leaving 5 bases unmatched. This CDR3 region has 15 residues. The CDR3 DNA reads TGTGCCAGCAGTTTAACAGGGACAGGGCCTCAGCCCCAGCATTTT. Encoded protein: CASSLTGTGPQPQHF.

This clonotype was recorded at least ten times. This sequence joins TRBV6-5 and TRBJ1-1; D is unresolved. The CDR3 totals 12 residues. V lost 2 bases to trimming and J lost 1 base, with 2 bases between them. Germline V gene data show CDR1 as MNHEY and CDR2 as SVGAGI. CDR3 sequence: CASSYANTEAFF. The DNA for the CDR3 is TGTGCCAGCAGTTACGCGAACACTGAAGCTTTCTTT.

This clonotype has ten or more counts. The rearrangement uses TRBV10-1 and TRBJ2-2; perhaps TRBD1 as D (6 bases). This CDR3 comprises 17 residues. The V gene's germline CDR1 is WNHNN and CDR2 SYGVQD (reference sequence). V was trimmed by 0 bases and J by 2 bases, leaving 13 bases between them. The CDR3 DNA is TGCGCCAGCAGTGAGTCATCCCAGGGGCTCAACACCGGGGAGCTGTTTTTT. It yields the protein CASSESSQGLNTGELFF.

At least ten counts were recorded for this clonotype. V gene TRBV28 combines with J gene TRBJ2-7; the match to TRBD2 covers 12 bases. Trimming took 5 bases from V and 7 from J; bases not matched to a gene: 6. This CDR3 is 14 amino acids long. Germline loops: CDR1 MDHEN, CDR2 SYDVKM. CDR3 in amino acids: CASSPGLAGLEQYF. Written as DNA, the CDR3 is TGTGCCAGCAGTCCCGGACTAGCGGGGTTAGAGCAGTACTTC.

This clonotype was seen ten or more times. The chain joins TRBV16 to TRBJ1-5; no clear D. The CDR3 loop spans 15 amino acids. Germline V CDR1 and CDR2: KGHSY, FQNENV. Trimming cost V 4 bases and J 0 bases, with 10 bases left between them. DNA of the CDR3: TGTGCCAGCAGCCGCGAGGGATATAGCAATCAGCCCCAGCATTTT. As protein: CASSREGYSNQPQHF.

This clonotype has a count of ten or more. J is TRBJ2-7 and V is TRBV27, with D unclear. The germline V gene has CDR1 MNHEY and CDR2 SMNVEV (reference sequence). This CDR3 has 14 amino acids. V shed 3 bases and J shed 1 base, with 10 bases lying between them. The CDR3 DNA sequence: TGTGCCAGCAGTTTCAAGGCCGCGTCCTACGAGCAGTACTTC. It is translated as CASSFKAASYEQYF.

This chain links TRBV6-1 with TRBJ1-1; D ambiguous. Germline loops: CDR1 MNHNS, CDR2 SASEGT. V lost 5 bases and J 5 bases, leaving 18 bases between the germline ends. The CDR3 runs 15 residues. The CDR3 DNA is TGTGCCAGCAGTCTATCCCTGCCCATCAGGACTGAAGCTTTCTTT. Amino acids: CASSLSLPIRTEAFF.

About this clonotype: This CDR3 fails to terminate in the conserved phenylalanine or tryptophan, so it likely reflects a read error. V gene TRBV19 combines with J gene TRBJ1-5; TRBD1 agrees at 8 bases. There are 15 residues in the CDR3. Germline V gene sequence: CDR1 LNHDA, CDR2 SQIVND (reference sequence). The V gene end was trimmed by 3 bases and the J gene end by 5 bases; junction bases not matched to a gene: 6. The CDR3 coding sequence is TGTGCCAGTAGTATGTTTTCAGGGGGCCATCAGCCCCAGCATTAT. This encodes CASSMFSGGHQPQHY.

This clonotype was seen at least ten times. V and J are TRBV30 and TRBJ2-5; D gene uncertain. The CDR3 has 13 amino acids. Germline V gene sequence: CDR1 GTSNPN, CDR2 SVGIG (reference sequence). V shed 1 base and J shed 5 bases, with 11 bases lying between them. In nucleotides, the CDR3 is TGTGCCTGGAGTGAAACGGTTGGGGAGACCCAGTACTTC. Translating gives CAWSETVGETQYF.

For the CDR3, the DNA is TGTGCCAGCAGTGAACGTCGCCAGTTCCAAGAGACCCAGTACTTC. Its translation: CASSERRQFQETQYF. This chain uses TRBV6-1 with TRBJ2-5; D unclear. Germline V gives CDR1 MNHNS, CDR2 SASEGT. V lost 2 bases, J lost 1 base, and 11 bases lay in between. CDR3 length: 15 amino acids.

This clonotype turned up a few times. The chain links TRBV10-3 to TRBJ2-2; 8 bases match TRBD1. The CDR3 is 13 residues long. Losses at the gene ends were 6 bases for V and 6 bases for J; bases not matched to a gene: 3. The germline V gene encodes CDR1 ENHRY and CDR2 SYGVKD. In nucleotides, the CDR3 is TGTGCCATCAGGGACAGGGACCCCGGGGAGCTGTTTTTT. Amino acids: CAIRDRDPGELFF.

This clonotype has ten or more counts. J is TRBJ1-1 and V is TRBV5-5; 9 bases are a match to TRBD1. The CDR3 is made up of 16 amino acids. With V trimmed by 1 base and J by 5 bases, 9 bases remained unmatched. The germline V gene encodes CDR1 SGHKS and CDR2 YYEKEE (reference sequence). The CDR3 sequence: CASSLRLGQGGTEAFF. CDR3 bases: TGTGCCAGCAGCTTGAGGTTGGGACAGGGCGGGACTGAAGCTTTCTTT.